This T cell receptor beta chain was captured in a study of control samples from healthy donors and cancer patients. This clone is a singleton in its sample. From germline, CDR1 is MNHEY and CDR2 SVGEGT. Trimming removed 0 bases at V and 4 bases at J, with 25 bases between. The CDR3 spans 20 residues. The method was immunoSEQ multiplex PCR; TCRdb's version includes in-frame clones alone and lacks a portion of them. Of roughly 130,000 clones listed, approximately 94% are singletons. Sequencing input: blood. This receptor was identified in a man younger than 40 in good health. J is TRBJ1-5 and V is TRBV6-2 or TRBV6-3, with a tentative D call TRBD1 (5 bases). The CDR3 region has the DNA TGTGCCAGCAGTTACTCGGCGAAGGGGCGGATCTCAGGATTTAATCAGCCCCAGCATTTT. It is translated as CASSYSAKGRISGFNQPQHF.